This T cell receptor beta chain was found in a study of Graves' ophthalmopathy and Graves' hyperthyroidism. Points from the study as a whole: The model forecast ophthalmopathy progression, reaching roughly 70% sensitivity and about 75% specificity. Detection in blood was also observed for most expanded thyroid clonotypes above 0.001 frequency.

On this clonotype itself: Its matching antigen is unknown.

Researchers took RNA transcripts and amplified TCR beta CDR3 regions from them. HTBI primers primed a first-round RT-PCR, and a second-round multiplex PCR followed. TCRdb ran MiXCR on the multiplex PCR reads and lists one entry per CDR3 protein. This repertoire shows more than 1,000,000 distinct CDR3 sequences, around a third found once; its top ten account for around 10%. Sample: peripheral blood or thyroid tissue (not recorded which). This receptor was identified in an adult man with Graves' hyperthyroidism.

CDR3 nucleotide sequence: TGCGCCAGCAGCCGCGGACTAGCGGGAGCGGGTAGCACCGGGGAGCTGTTTTTT. It codes for CASSRGLAGAGSTGELFF. The chain joins TRBV5-1 to TRBJ2-2, with 13 nucleotides matching TRBD2. V lost 4 bases to trimming and J lost 4 bases; unmatched junction nucleotides: 10. Germline CDR1 reads SGHRS; CDR2 reads YFSETQ. The CDR3 length is 18 residues.